The rows below give T cell receptor beta chains drawn from one sample of a study of beta chain features in type 1 diabetes. The assay was immunoSEQ multiplex PCR, and TCRdb's table has in-frame clones only and misses some. The table lists under 900,000 clones, roughly 15% of them singletons. The sequenced material came from naive CD4+ T cells from blood. The receptors were gathered from a woman under 30 in good health. The CDR3 runs from the conserved cysteine through the conserved F or W. D genes are given only for firm matches. Size is omitted from some rows. Given values are once, few, many or a class for expanded clones.

TRBV2	TRBD1	.	TRBJ2-1	CASGTGGGRTEQFF	TGTGCCAGCGGAACAGGGGGCGGTAGAACTGAGCAGTTCTTC
TRBV5-4	.	.	TRBJ2-2	CASSDRAGSDTGELFF	TGTGCCAGCAGCGACCGGGCAGGGTCAGACACCGGGGAGCTGTTTTTT
TRBV19	.	.	TRBJ2-3	CASSIHGGRGLTDTQYF	TGTGCCAGTAGTATTCACGGTGGACGAGGGCTCACAGATACGCAGTATTTT
TRBV5-1	.	few	TRBJ2-7	CASSLDPASPLEQYF	TGCGCCAGCAGCTTGGATCCGGCTTCCCCCCTCGAGCAGTACTTC
TRBV4-2	TRBD1	.	TRBJ2-7	CASSQARQGEQYF	TGTGCCAGCAGCCAGGCCAGACAGGGCGAGCAGTACTTC
TRBV23-1	TRBD1	few	TRBJ2-3	CASSQSTGGSLSTDTQYF	TGCGCCAGCAGTCAGTCGACAGGGGGAAGTTTGAGCACAGATACGCAGTATTTT
TRBV7-9	TRBD1	few	TRBJ1-4	CASSLAWTGNEKLFF	TGTGCCAGCAGCTTAGCTTGGACAGGGAATGAAAAACTGTTTTTT
TRBV5-1	TRBD2	.	TRBJ2-7	CASSPRLAGVWEQYF	TGCGCCAGCAGCCCCAGACTAGCGGGAGTATGGGAGCAGTACTTC
TRBV7-2	TRBD2	.	TRBJ2-2	CASSRIAGGSTGELFF	TGTGCCAGCAGCCGCATAGCGGGAGGGTCGACCGGGGAGCTGTTTTTT
TRBV6-1	.	.	TRBJ2-7	CATLSREGSYEQYF	TGTGCCACCCTCTCTAGGGAAGGCTCCTACGAGCAGTACTTC
TRBV7-6	TRBD2	few	TRBJ2-3	CASSLITSGSSTDTQYF	TGTGCCAGCAGCTTAATTACTAGCGGGTCTAGCACAGATACGCAGTATTTT
TRBV7-3	.	.	TRBJ2-1	CASSLSRGEQFF	TGTGCCAGCAGCTTATCCCGGGGAGAGCAGTTCTTC
TRBV5-4	TRBD2	.	TRBJ2-5	CASSLTSGRVRETQYF	TGTGCCAGCAGCTTGACTAGCGGGAGAGTCCGGGAGACCCAGTACTTC
TRBV5-1	TRBD2	.	TRBJ2-1	CASSLDGLAIDNEQFF	TGCGCCAGCAGCTTGGACGGACTAGCGATAGACAATGAGCAGTTCTTC
TRBV15	TRBD2	few	TRBJ2-7	CATSRTSGSYEQYF	TGTGCCACCAGCAGGACTAGCGGGAGCTACGAGCAGTACTTC
TRBV6-5	.	few	TRBJ1-2	CASSYSQKGYGYTF	TGTGCCAGCAGTTACTCGCAGAAGGGCTATGGCTACACCTTC
TRBV7-2	.	few	TRBJ2-1	CASSLVFRLSGSYNEQFF	TGTGCCAGCAGCTTAGTGTTTAGGTTGAGTGGCTCCTACAATGAGCAGTTCTTC
TRBV7-6	.	few	TRBJ1-5	CASSLGPREPQHF	TGTGCCAGCAGCTTAGGCCCCAGGGAGCCCCAGCATTTT
TRBV28	TRBD1	.	TRBJ2-5	CASSLQGARWTQYF	TGTGCCAGCAGTTTACAGGGGGCGAGATGGACCCAGTACTTC
TRBV7-2	TRBD2	.	TRBJ2-1	CASSPFSGIYNEQFF	TGTGCCAGCAGCCCATTTAGCGGGATTTACAATGAGCAGTTCTTC
TRBV7-9	.	few	TRBJ2-6	CASNPSGVGANVLTF	TGTGCCAGCAACCCGTCGGGGGTTGGGGCCAACGTCCTGACTTTC
TRBV12-5	.	.	TRBJ1-5	CASAPVGGQPQHF	TGTGCTAGTGCCCCGGTCGGAGGTCAGCCCCAGCATTTT
TRBV6-5	.	.	TRBJ1-1	CASSPSLAENTEAFF	TGTGCCAGCAGTCCCTCGTTGGCCGAGAACACTGAAGCTTTCTTT
TRBV5-1	.	.	TRBJ1-1	CASSLVRGRRLFAEAFF	TGCGCCAGCAGCTTGGTTCGGGGGCGCAGATTGTTCGCTGAAGCTTTCTTT
TRBV19	.	few	TRBJ2-5	CASSLLDTQETQYF	TGTGCCAGTAGCCTATTGGACACCCAAGAGACCCAGTACTTC
TRBV2	.	.	TRBJ1-5	CASTSDGGSSQPQHF	TGTGCCAGCACCAGCGACGGGGGGTCAAGTCAGCCCCAGCATTTT
TRBV28	.	.	TRBJ2-1	CASSSGLIYNEQFF	TGTGCCAGCAGTTCCGGACTGATATACAATGAGCAGTTCTTC
TRBV5-4	.	few	TRBJ2-5	CASSSWAGETQYF	TGTGCCAGCAGCTCGTGGGCTGGCGAGACCCAGTACTTC
TRBV5-1	.	few	TRBJ2-1	CASSKSPGSSYNEQFF	TGCGCCAGCTCGAAATCCCCGGGGAGCTCCTACAATGAGCAGTTCTTC
TRBV7-2	TRBD1	.	TRBJ2-5	CASSRDRVLGQSETQYF	TGTGCCAGCAGCCGGGACAGGGTCTTGGGTCAGTCAGAGACCCAGTACTTC
TRBV9	TRBD2	few	TRBJ2-6	CASSVVASGRANSGANVLTF	TGTGCCAGCAGCGTAGTGGCTAGCGGGAGGGCCAACTCTGGGGCCAACGTCCTGACTTTC
TRBV9	TRBD1	.	TRBJ2-6	CASSGILQGSGANVLTF	TGTGCCAGCAGCGGGATATTACAGGGGTCCGGGGCCAACGTCCTGACTTTC
TRBV6-5	.	few	TRBJ2-2	CASSYLRTVSGELFF	TGTGCCAGCAGTTACCTACGCACCGTCAGCGGGGAGCTGTTTTTT
TRBV27	TRBD1	.	TRBJ1-2	CASSLYTTGFNYTF	TGTGCCAGCAGTTTATACACGACAGGGTTCAACTACACCTTC
TRBV28	TRBD2	.	TRBJ2-4	CASSWRGGRRAKNIQYF	TGTGCCAGCAGTTGGCGGGGCGGGAGGAGGGCCAAAAACATTCAGTACTTC
TRBV7-6	TRBD2	.	TRBJ2-2	CASSLGTSGSTGELFF	TGTGCCAGCAGTCTAGGGACTAGCGGGAGCACCGGGGAGCTGTTTTTT
TRBV4-2	.	few	TRBJ1-1	CASSHPGGRVSLKAEAFF	TGTGCCAGCAGCCACCCTGGGGGGAGGGTAAGCTTAAAGGCTGAAGCTTTCTTT
TRBV7-3	TRBD2	few	TRBJ2-3	CASSSTGTRADTQYF	TGTGCCAGCAGTTCCACAGGGACTAGAGCAGATACGCAGTATTTT
TRBV7-2	.	.	TRBJ1-2	CASSLGGRLNGYTF	TGTGCCAGCAGCTTAGGAGGCAGATTGAATGGCTACACCTTC
TRBV6-4	.	once	TRBJ1-5	CARGFRQPQHF	TGTGCCAGAGGGTTTCGACAGCCCCAGCATTTT